Below, 5 T cell receptor beta chains from the same sample are listed, as sequenced in a study of T cell responses to AZD1222 COVID-19 vaccine. Sequencing was performed with immunoSEQ multiplex PCR; in TCRdb, only in-frame clones are kept and a portion is missing. Among 100,000 to 150,000 clones listed, 88% were seen once. The starting material was peripheral blood, obtained on day 0 of AZD1222 vaccination. The receptors here all came from an adult in good health.

The CDR3 DNA follows: TGCGCCAGCAGTGAGGGGGAGCCGGGGCGCTACGAGCAGTACTTC. It is translated as CASSEGEPGRYEQYF. The V and J genes are TRBV10-1 and TRBJ2-7; tentatively, D is TRBD1 or TRBD2 (5 bases each). Trimming removed 2 bases at V and 3 bases at J, with 14 bases between. Germline V gene sequence: CDR1 WNHNN, CDR2 SYGVQD (reference sequence). The CDR3 is made up of 15 amino acids.

The J gene is TRBJ2-7, the V gene TRBV5-1, with D possibly being TRBD2 (5 bases). This CDR3 region has 14 residues. With 1 base removed from V and 3 bases from J, the gap between germline ends came to 11 bases. Looked up from germline, CDR1 is SGHRS and CDR2 is YFSETQ. The CDR3 loop reads CASSLTFEGYEQYF. The CDR3 region has the DNA TGCGCCAGCAGCTTGACGTTTGAGGGCTACGAGCAGTACTTC. The full variable domain, in which reference TRBV5-1 and TRBJ2-7 provide the parts outside the CDR3, is KAGVTQTPRYLIKTRGQQVTLSCSPISGHRSVSWYQQTPGQGLQFLFEYFSETQRNKGNFPGRFSGRQFSNSRSEMNVSTLELGDSALYLCASSLTFEGYEQYFGPGTRLTVT.

CDR3 in amino acids: CASSFKREYAPDTQYF. CDR3 in DNA: TGTGCCAGCAGTTTTAAGCGGGAGTACGCCCCAGATACGCAGTATTTT. The chain uses TRBV28 and TRBJ2-3, with 8 bases that match TRBD2. Germline CDR1 reads MDHEN; CDR2 reads SYDVKM. The CDR3 covers 16 residues. V trimming: 3 bases; J trimming: 4 bases; junction bases outside the gene matches: 9.

The rearrangement uses TRBV5-1 and TRBJ2-1; unclear D gene. CDR1 is SGHRS, CDR2 YFSETQ, per germline. Trimming shortened V by 0 bases and J by 7 bases, and 5 bases separated the two germline ends. The CDR3 totals 12 residues. Here the CDR3 reads CASSLGANEQFF. CDR3 nucleotides: TGCGCCAGCAGCTTGGGGGCTAATGAGCAGTTCTTC.

The V call is TRBV9, the J call TRBJ1-6; D is ambiguous. Germline loops: CDR1 SGDLS, CDR2 YYNGEE. V lost 0 bases and J 10 bases, leaving 11 bases between the germline ends. This CDR3 region has 14 residues. The CDR3 protein is CASSVAHQASPLHF. In DNA, the CDR3 is TGTGCCAGCAGCGTAGCTCACCAGGCCTCACCCCTCCACTTT. Looking up the rest from reference TRBV9 and TRBJ1-6 gives the full variable domain: DSGVTQTPKHLITATGQRVTLRCSPRSGDLSVYWYQQSLDQGLQFLIQYYNGEERAKGNILERFSAQQFPDLHSELNLSSLELGDSALYFCASSVAHQASPLHFGNGTRLTVT.